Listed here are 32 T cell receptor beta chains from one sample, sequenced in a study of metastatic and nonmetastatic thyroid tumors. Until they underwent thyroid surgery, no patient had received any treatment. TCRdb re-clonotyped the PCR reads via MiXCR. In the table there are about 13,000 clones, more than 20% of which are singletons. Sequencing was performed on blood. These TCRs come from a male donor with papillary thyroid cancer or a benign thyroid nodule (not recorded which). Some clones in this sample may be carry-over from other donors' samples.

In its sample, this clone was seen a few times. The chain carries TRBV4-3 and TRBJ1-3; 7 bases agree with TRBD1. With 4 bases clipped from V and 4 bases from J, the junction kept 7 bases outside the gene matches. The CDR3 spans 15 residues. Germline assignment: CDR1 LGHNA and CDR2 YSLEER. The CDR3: CASSPETGSGNTIYF. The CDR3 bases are TGCGCCAGCAGCCCCGAGACAGGGTCCGGAAACACCATATATTTT.

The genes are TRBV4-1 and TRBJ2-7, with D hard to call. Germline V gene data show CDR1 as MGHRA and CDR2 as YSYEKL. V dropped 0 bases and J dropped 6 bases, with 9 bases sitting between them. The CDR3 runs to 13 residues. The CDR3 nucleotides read TGCGCCAGCAGCCAAGAAATGAGTTCCGAGCAGTACTTC. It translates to CASSQEMSSEQYF.

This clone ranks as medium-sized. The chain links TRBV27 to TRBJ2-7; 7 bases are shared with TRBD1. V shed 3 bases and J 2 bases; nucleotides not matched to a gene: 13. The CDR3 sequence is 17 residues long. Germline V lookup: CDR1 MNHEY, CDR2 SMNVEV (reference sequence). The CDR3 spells CASSLSWSSGQPYEQYF. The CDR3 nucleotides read TGTGCCAGCAGTTTGAGCTGGTCCTCGGGACAGCCCTACGAGCAGTACTTC.

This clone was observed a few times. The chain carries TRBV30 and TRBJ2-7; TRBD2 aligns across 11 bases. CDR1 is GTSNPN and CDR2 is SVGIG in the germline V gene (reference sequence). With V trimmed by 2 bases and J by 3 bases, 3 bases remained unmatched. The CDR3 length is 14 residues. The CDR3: CAWSRGTSGYEQYF. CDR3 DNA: TGTGCCTGGAGTAGGGGGACTAGCGGCTACGAGCAGTACTTC.

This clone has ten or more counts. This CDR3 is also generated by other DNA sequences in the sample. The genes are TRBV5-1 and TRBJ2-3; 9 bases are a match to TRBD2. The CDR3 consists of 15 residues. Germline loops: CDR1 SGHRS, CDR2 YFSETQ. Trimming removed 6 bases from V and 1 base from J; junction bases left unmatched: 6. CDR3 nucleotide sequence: TGCGCCAGCATGGCGGGGGGGCCTGGCACAGATACGCAGTATTTT. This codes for CASMAGGPGTDTQYF.

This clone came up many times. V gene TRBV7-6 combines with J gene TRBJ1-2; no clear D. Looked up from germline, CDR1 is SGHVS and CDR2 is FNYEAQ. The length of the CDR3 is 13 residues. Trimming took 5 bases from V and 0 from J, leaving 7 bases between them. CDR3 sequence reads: CASSPQPNYGYTF. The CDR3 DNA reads TGTGCCAGCAGCCCACAGCCTAACTATGGCTACACCTTC.

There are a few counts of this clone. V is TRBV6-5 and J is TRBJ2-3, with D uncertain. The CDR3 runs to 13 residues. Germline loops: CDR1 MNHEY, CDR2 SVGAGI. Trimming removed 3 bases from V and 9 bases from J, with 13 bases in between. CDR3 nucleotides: TGTGCCAGCAGTTATGCAGACGGAAGGACGCAGTATTTT. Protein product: CASSYADGRTQYF.

The DNA of the CDR3 is TGTGCCAGCAGTGAAGAAGTAGGCCGGGGAACGGATACGCAGTATTTT. Protein: CASSEEVGRGTDTQYF. This chain joins TRBV6-1 and TRBJ2-3; maybe TRBD2 (5 bases). The CDR3 has 16 residues. From germline, CDR1 is MNHNS and CDR2 SASEGT. V was trimmed by 1 base and J by 6 bases, leaving 17 bases between them.

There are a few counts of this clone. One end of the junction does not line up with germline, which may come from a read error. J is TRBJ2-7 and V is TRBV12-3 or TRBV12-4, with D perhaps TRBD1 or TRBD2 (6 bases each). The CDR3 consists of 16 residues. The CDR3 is CASSLGAVGVGGEQYF. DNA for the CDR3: TGTGCCAGCAGCTTAGGGGCCGTTGGGGTAGGGGGGGAGCAGTACTTC.

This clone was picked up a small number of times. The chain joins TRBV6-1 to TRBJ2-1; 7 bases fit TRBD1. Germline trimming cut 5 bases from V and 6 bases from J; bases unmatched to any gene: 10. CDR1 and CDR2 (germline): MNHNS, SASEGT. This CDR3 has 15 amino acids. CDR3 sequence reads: CASSQRDSRSNEQFF. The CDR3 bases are TGTGCCAGCAGTCAAAGGGACAGTCGATCCAATGAGCAGTTCTTC.

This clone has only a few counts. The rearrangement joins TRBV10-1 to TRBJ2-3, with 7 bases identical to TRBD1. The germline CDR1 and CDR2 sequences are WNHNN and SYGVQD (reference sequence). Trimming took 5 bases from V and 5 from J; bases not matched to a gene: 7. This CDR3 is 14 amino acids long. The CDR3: CASSLTGQGDTQYF. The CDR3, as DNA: TGCGCCAGCAGTTTGACAGGGCAGGGAGATACGCAGTATTTT.

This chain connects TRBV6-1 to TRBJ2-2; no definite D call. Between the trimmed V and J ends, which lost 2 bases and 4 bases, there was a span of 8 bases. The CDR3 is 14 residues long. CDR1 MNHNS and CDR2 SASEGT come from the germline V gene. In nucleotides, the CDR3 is TGTGCCAGCAGTGAATTGAGGCTCACCGGGGAGCTGTTTTTT. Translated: CASSELRLTGELFF.

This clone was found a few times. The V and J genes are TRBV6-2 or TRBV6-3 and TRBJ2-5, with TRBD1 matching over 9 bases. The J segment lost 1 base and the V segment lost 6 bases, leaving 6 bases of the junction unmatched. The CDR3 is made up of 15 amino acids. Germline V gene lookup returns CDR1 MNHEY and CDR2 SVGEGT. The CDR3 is CASSTGTGIQETQYF. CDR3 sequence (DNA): TGTGCCAGCAGCACCGGGACAGGGATCCAAGAGACCCAGTACTTC.

The CDR3 sequence: CASSRSGVAFF. The CDR3 nucleotides are TGTGCCAGCAGTCGCTCAGGGGTAGCTTTCTTT. The chain has TRBV27 and TRBJ1-1; a weak D match, TRBD1 (6 bases). Trimming took 5 bases from V and 10 from J, leaving 11 bases between them. The germline CDR1 and CDR2 sequences are MNHEY and SMNVEV (reference sequence). The CDR3 contains 11 residues.

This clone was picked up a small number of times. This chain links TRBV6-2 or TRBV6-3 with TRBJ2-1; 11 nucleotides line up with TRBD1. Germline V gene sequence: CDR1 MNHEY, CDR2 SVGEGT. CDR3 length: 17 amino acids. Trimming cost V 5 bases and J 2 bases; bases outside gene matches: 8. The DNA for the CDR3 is TGTGCCAGCAGTCATTGGACAGGGGGCGCTCCCTACAATGAGCAGTTCTTC. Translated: CASSHWTGGAPYNEQFF.

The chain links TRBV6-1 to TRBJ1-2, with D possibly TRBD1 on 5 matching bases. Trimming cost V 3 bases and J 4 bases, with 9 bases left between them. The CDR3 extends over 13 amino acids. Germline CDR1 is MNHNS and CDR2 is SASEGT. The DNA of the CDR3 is TGTGCCAGCAGTGACAGGGAGTCCTATGGCTACACCTTC. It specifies CASSDRESYGYTF.

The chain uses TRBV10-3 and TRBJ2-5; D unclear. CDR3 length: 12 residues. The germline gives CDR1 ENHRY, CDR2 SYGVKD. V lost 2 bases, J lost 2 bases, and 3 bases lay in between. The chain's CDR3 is CAISETQETQYF. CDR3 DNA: TGTGCCATCAGTGAGACACAAGAGACCCAGTACTTC.

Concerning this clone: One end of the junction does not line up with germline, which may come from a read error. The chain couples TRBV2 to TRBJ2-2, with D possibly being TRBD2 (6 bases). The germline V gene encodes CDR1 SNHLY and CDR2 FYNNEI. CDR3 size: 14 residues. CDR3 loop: CASSFRESTGERFF. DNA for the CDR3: TGTGCCAGCAGTTTTCGGGAGAGTACCGGGGAGCGGTTTTTT.

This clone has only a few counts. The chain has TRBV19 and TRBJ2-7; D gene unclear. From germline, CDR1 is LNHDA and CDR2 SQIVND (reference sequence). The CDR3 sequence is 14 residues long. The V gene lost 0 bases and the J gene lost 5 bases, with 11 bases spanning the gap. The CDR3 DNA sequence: TGTGCCAGTAGTATAGATGACGGCCCGGACGAGCAGTACTTC. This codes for CASSIDDGPDEQYF.

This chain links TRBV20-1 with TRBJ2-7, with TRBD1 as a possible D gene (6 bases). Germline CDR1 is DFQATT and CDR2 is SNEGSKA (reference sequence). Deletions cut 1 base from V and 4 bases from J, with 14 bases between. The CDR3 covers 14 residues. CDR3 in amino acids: CSARVPGDFYEQYF. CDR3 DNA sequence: TGCAGTGCTAGAGTGCCAGGGGATTTTTACGAGCAGTACTTC.

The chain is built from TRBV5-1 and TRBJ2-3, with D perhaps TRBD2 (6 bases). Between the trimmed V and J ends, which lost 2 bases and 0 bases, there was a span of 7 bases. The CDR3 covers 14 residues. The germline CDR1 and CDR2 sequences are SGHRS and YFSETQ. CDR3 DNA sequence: TGCGCCAGCAGCTTTAGCGGTAGCACAGATACGCAGTATTTT. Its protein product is CASSFSGSTDTQYF.

DNA for the CDR3: TGTGCCACCAGTGATCCAGAACCGACTAGCGGGATCGATGAGCAGTTCTTC. Its protein is CATSDPEPTSGIDEQFF. The rearrangement uses TRBV24-1 and TRBJ2-1, with 11 bases that match TRBD2. The CDR3 consists of 17 residues. Germline V lookup: CDR1 KGHDR, CDR2 SFDVKD. V was clipped by 3 bases and J by 8 bases; unmatched bases: 11.

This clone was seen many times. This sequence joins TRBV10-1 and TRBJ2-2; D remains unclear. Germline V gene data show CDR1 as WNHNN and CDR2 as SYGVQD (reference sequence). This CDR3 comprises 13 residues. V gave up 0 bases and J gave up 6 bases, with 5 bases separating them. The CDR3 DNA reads TGCGCCAGCAGTGAGTCTAGGGCCGGGGAGCTGTTTTTT. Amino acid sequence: CASSESRAGELFF.

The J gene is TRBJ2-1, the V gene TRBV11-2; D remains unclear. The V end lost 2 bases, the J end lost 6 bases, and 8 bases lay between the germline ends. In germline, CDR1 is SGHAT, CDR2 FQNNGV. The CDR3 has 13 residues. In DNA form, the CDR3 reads TGTGCCAGCAGCTTATCAAGTCTCAATGAGCAGTTCTTC. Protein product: CASSLSSLNEQFF.

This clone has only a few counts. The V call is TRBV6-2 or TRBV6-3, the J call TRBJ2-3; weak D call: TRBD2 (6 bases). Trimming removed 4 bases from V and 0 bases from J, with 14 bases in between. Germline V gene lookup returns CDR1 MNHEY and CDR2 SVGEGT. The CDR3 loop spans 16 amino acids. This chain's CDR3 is CASSWRTGLSTDTQYF. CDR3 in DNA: TGTGCCAGCAGTTGGAGAACGGGACTCAGCACAGATACGCAGTATTTT.

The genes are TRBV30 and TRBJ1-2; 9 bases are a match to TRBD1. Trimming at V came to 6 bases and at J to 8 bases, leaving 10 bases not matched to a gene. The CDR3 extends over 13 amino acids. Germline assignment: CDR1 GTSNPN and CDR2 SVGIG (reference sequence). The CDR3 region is CACLRTGARGYTF. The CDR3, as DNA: TGTGCCTGTCTCCGGACAGGGGCGAGGGGCTACACCTTC. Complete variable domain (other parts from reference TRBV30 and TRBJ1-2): SQTIHQWPATLVQPVGSPLSLECTVEGTSNPNLYWYRQAAGRGLQLLFYSVGIGQISSEVPQNLSASRPQDRQFILSSKKLLLSDSGFYLCACLRTGARGYTFGSGTRLTVV.

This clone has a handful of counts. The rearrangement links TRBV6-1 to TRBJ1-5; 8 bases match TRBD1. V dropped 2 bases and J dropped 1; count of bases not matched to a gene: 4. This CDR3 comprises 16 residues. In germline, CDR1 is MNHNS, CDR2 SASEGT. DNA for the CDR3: TGTGCCAGCAGTGAATCAGGGGGCGCGAGCAATCAGCCCCAGCATTTT. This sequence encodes CASSESGGASNQPQHF.

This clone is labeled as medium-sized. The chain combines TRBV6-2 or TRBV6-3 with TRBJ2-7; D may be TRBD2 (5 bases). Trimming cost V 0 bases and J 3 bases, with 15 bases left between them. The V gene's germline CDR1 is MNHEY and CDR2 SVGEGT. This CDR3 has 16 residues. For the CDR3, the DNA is TGTGCCAGCAGTTACTCGTCGGGGTACTTAGACTACGAGCAGTACTTC. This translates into CASSYSSGYLDYEQYF.

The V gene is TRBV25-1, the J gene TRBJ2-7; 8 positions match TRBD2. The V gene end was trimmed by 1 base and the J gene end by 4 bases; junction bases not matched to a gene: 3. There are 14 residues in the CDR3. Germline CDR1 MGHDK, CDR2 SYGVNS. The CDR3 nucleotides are TGTGCCAGCAGTGAATGGGCGGGAGGATACGAGCAGTACTTC. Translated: CASSEWAGGYEQYF.

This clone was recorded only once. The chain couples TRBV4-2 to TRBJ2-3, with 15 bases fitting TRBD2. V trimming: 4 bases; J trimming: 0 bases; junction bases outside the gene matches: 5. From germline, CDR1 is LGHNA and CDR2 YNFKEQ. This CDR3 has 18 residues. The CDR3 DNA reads TGTGCCAGCAGCCCCGGGACTAGCGGGAGGACTAGCACAGATACGCAGTATTTT. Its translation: CASSPGTSGRTSTDTQYF.

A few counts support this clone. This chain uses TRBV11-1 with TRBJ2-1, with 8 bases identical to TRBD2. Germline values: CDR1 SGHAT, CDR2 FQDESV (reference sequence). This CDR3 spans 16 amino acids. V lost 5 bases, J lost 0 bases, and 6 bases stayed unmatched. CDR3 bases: TGTGCCAGCAGCGGACCCGGGAGGGCCTCCTACAATGAGCAGTTCTTC. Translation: CASSGPGRASYNEQFF.

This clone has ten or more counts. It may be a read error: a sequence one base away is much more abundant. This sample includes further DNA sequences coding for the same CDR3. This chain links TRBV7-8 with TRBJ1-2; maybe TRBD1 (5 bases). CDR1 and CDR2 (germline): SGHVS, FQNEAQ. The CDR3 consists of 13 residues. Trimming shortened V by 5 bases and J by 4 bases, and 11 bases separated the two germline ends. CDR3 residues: CASSLTGGYGYTF. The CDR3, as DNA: TGTGCCAGCAGCCTCACGGGGGGCTATGGCTACACCTTC.